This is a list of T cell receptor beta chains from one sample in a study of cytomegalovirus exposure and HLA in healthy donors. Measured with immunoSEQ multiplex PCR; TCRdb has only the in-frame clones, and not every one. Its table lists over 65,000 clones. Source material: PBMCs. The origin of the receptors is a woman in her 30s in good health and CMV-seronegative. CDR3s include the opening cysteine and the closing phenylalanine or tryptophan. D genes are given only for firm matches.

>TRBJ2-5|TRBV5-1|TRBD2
CASSLEASGRGQQYF
TGCGCCAGCAGCTTGGAGGCTAGCGGGAGAGGCCAGCAGTACTTC
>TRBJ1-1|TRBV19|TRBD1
CASRETGGLRTEAFF
TGTGCCAGTAGAGAAACAGGGGGCTTACGCACTGAAGCTTTCTTT
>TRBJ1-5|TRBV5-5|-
CASSLGSNSNQPQHF
TGTGCCAGCAGCTTGGGGTCTAATAGCAATCAGCCCCAGCATTTT
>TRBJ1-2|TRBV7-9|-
CASSFGVTNGYTF
TGTGCCAGCAGCTTCGGGGTAACGAATGGCTACACCTTC
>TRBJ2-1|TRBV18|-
CASSLSGSSYNEQFF
TGTGCCAGCTCACTTTCCGGGAGCTCCTACAATGAGCAGTTCTTC
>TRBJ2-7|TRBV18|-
CASSPKGGEEQYF
TGTGCCAGCTCACCCAAGGGCGGGGAGGAGCAGTACTTC
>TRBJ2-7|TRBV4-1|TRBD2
CASSQAGGAPRYEQYF
TGCGCCAGCAGCCAAGCGGGGGGGGCCCCTCGTTACGAGCAGTACTTC
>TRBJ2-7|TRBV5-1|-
CASSLFAGEGYEQYF
TGCGCCAGCAGCTTGTTTGCAGGTGAAGGATACGAGCAGTACTTC
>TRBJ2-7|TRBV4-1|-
CASSQGDKGYEQYF
TGCGCCAGCAGCCAAGGGGACAAGGGTTACGAGCAGTACTTC
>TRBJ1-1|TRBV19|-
CASSSAGGAWTEAFF
TGTGCCAGTAGTTCCGCCGGGGGGGCTTGGACTGAAGCTTTCTTT
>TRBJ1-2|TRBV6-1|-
CASTGVPDYGYTF
TGTGCCAGCACAGGGGTCCCTGACTATGGCTACACCTTC
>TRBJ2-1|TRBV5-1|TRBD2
CASSPNHILAGGGEQFF
TGCGCCAGCAGCCCGAACCATATACTAGCGGGGGGGGGTGAGCAGTTCTTC